This TCR beta chain was captured in a study of T-cell memory formation after mild COVID-19. On the study more broadly: Across donors, TCR clusters were largely donor specific.

With constant-segment primers, 5'RACE yielded cDNA libraries of TCR alpha and TCR beta that carried sample barcodes and UMIs. TCRdb re-called the 5' RACE reads through MiXCR, storing one row per CDR3 protein. The table shows a few hundred thousand distinct CDR3 sequences, with more than 20% occurring only once. Regarding the study as a whole: The appearance of some responding clones in pre-infection memory suggested that cross-reactive memory joined. Day 15 to 85 contractors were CD4/CD8 balanced; later expanders leaned CD4+.

V shed 6 bases and J shed 8 bases, with 11 bases lying between them. The CDR3 spans 12 residues. Comments on this clonotype: Its specificity is unknown.

The sample was PBMCs or a T cell subset sorted from them (not recorded which). The source is an adult woman who had mild COVID-19 (a few samples of this study predate the infection). Cell type and time point are not known. The genes are TRBV12-3 or TRBV12-4 and TRBJ2-4; no clear D. CDR3 loop: CASSVIRDIQYF. In DNA form, the CDR3 reads TGTGCCAGCAGCGTGATTCGGGACATTCAGTACTTC.